This T cell receptor (beta chain) was found in a study of shared clonotypes between healthy human individuals. Trimming pared 4 bases from V and 3 bases from J, leaving 13 bases between. The CDR3 spans 13 residues. Per germline, CDR1 GTSNPN and CDR2 SVGIG (reference sequence). Worth noting for this clone: What it binds is not known.

Broader study findings: On the whole, naive subsets had larger estimated richness than memory subsets had. Shared across several donors were 4% to 5% of the naive CD4 clonotypes. Against clonotypes common to all four donors, non-shared ones had lower generation probabilities.

Method: immunoSEQ multiplex PCR; TCRdb's copy keeps in-frame clones and lacks some. This sample yields about 2.4 million clones, of which more than 90% are seen a single time; over 0.12% belongs to the top ten. Input material: naive CD4+ T cells sorted from blood. The subset was: CD45RA+ positively selected. The J gene is TRBJ2-7, the V gene TRBV30; D assignment may be TRBD1 or TRBD2 (5 bases each). The TCR sequence derives from a man aged 18 to 29 in good health. CDR3 loop: CAWTPGPHYEQYF. In DNA form, the CDR3 reads TGTGCCTGGACTCCGGGACCTCACTACGAGCAGTACTTC. Full variable domain (rest looked up from reference TRBV30 and TRBJ2-7): SQTIHQWPATLVQPVGSPLSLECTVEGTSNPNLYWYRQAAGRGLQLLFYSVGIGQISSEVPQNLSASRPQDRQFILSSKKLLLSDSGFYLCAWTPGPHYEQYFGPGTRLTVT.